The 20 T cell receptor beta chains listed next were all sequenced from one sample in a study of spatial heterogeneity in lung cancer. TCRdb re-derived calls from the 5' RACE reads in MiXCR, one entry per CDR3 protein. In the table there are about 15,000 distinct CDR3 sequences, approximately 6.8% of which are singletons. The time point: blood at routine non-recurrence follow-up after resection. The sample was PBMCs, taken at follow-up. These receptors all stem from a male donor with early-stage non-small cell lung cancer.

The chain recombines TRBV9 with TRBJ2-1; 10 nucleotides align to TRBD2. Germline CDR1 SGDLS, CDR2 YYNGEE. The CDR3 sequence is 15 residues long. Trimming took 3 bases from V and 3 from J; bases not matched to a gene: 3. CDR3 region: CASSEASGSYNEQFF. The CDR3 coding sequence is TGTGCCAGCAGCGAAGCTAGCGGGAGCTACAATGAGCAGTTCTTC.

In its sample, this clonotype was seen many times. The CDR3 DNA reads TGTGCCACAAGGGACAGTGCTGGCCAAGAGACCCAGTACTTC. It specifies CATRDSAGQETQYF. This chain uses TRBV24-1 with TRBJ2-5; 7 nucleotides match TRBD1. From germline, CDR1 is KGHDR and CDR2 SFDVKD. Trimming removed 10 bases from V and 1 base from J; junction bases left unmatched: 8. The CDR3 spans 14 residues.

This clonotype has a count of ten or more. This chain connects TRBV29-1 to TRBJ1-4; 7 positions agree with TRBD1. This CDR3 is 12 amino acids long. The V gene's germline CDR1 is SQVTM and CDR2 ANQGSEA. Trimming removed 4 bases from V and 6 bases from J; junction bases left unmatched: 2. DNA of the CDR3: TGCAGCGTTGGAGGGGGCGATGAAAAACTGTTTTTT. This encodes CSVGGGDEKLFF.

Many counts were recorded for this clonotype. V gene TRBV5-5 combines with J gene TRBJ2-7; TRBD1 aligns across 8 bases. Germline V gives CDR1 SGHKS, CDR2 YYEKEE (reference sequence). V lost 4 bases and J lost 3; bases outside the gene matches: 6. The CDR3 extends over 14 amino acids. CDR3: CASSRGQVNYEQYF. The CDR3 coding sequence is TGTGCCAGCAGCCGGGGACAGGTCAACTACGAGCAGTACTTC.

This clonotype has at least ten counts. The rearrangement uses TRBV12-3 or TRBV12-4 and TRBJ1-5; perhaps TRBD1 as D (6 bases). The CDR3 totals 13 residues. This CDR3 is CASAGGLIQPQHF. The CDR3, as DNA: TGTGCTTCGGCCGGGGGGCTGATTCAGCCCCAGCATTTT.

This clonotype has a count of ten or more. The chain recombines TRBV30 with TRBJ2-3; D is unresolved. V was shortened by 2 bases and J by 4 bases, with 7 bases between the two germline ends. The CDR3 has 12 residues. Germline-derived CDR1 and CDR2 are GTSNPN and SVGIG (reference sequence). CDR3 loop: CAWSHGADTQYF. In DNA form, the CDR3 reads TGTGCCTGGAGTCATGGGGCAGATACGCAGTATTTT.

In its sample, this clonotype was seen many times. The chain has TRBV3-1 and TRBJ2-5, with TRBD1 identical over 8 bases. The germline V gene encodes CDR1 LGHDT and CDR2 YNNKEL (reference sequence). The CDR3 is made up of 17 amino acids. Trimming at V came to 0 bases and at J to 4 bases, leaving 10 bases not matched to a gene. CDR3 loop: CASSQDNRGATRETQYF. CDR3 nucleotide sequence: TGTGCCAGCAGCCAAGATAACAGGGGGGCGACCCGAGAGACCCAGTACTTC.

V and J are TRBV12-5 and TRBJ2-2; the D is unclear. Trimming removed 4 bases at V and 7 bases at J, with 13 bases between. This CDR3 region has 14 residues. The germline CDR1 and CDR2 sequences are LGHNT and FRNRAP. The DNA of the CDR3 is TGTGCTAGTGGTTCTTCGGTTAGGGTCGGGGAGCTGTTTTTT. This encodes CASGSSVRVGELFF. Full variable domain (remainder filled in from reference TRBV12-5 and TRBJ2-2): DARVTQTPRHKVTEMGQEVTMRCQPILGHNTVFWYRQTMMQGLELLAYFRNRAPLDDSGMPKDRFSAEMPDATLATLKIQPSEPRDSAVYFCASGSSVRVGELFFGEGSRLTVL.

This clonotype came up many times. This rearrangement joins TRBV25-1 to TRBJ2-1; D may be TRBD2 (6 bases). Germline V gives CDR1 MGHDK, CDR2 SYGVNS. This CDR3 has 13 amino acids. The V gene lost 6 bases and the J gene lost 4 bases, with 10 bases spanning the gap. DNA for the CDR3: TGTGCCAGCAGCGGGAGTACGTACAATGAGCAGTTCTTC. This translates into CASSGSTYNEQFF.

This clonotype came up many times. The rearrangement uses TRBV7-2 and TRBJ2-7; D is undetermined. Germline assignment: CDR1 SGHTA and CDR2 FQGNSA. The CDR3 is 12 amino acids. V lost 1 base and J 7 bases, leaving 8 bases between the germline ends. The CDR3 nucleotides are TGTGCCAGCAGCTTAGACTCCCTGGAGCAGTACTTC. Translating gives CASSLDSLEQYF.

This clonotype was detected many times. This chain links TRBV11-2 with TRBJ2-1; D unresolved. In germline, CDR1 is SGHAT, CDR2 FQNNGV. V lost 2 bases to trimming and J lost 5 bases, with 10 bases between them. The CDR3 is 14 residues long. In DNA form, the CDR3 reads TGTGCCAGCAGCTTATCGGCGCTAAACAATGAGCAGTTCTTC. This encodes CASSLSALNNEQFF.

This clonotype was found many times. V and J are TRBV4-2 and TRBJ2-7; 8 bases fit TRBD1. Germline assignment: CDR1 LGHNA and CDR2 YNFKEQ. The length of the CDR3 is 17 residues. V lost 0 bases to trimming and J lost 0 bases; unmatched junction nucleotides: 7. The CDR3 DNA sequence: TGTGCCAGCAGCCAAGAACTCAGGGGGCCGATCTCCTACGAGCAGTACTTC. Its translation: CASSQELRGPISYEQYF.

This clonotype occurred many times. The chain combines TRBV6-6 with TRBJ1-2; D is unresolved. V was cut by 5 bases and J by 4 bases, with 5 bases left in between. Germline CDR1 reads MNHNY; CDR2 reads SVGAGI (reference sequence). The CDR3 extends over 11 amino acids. The CDR3 nucleotides read TGTGCCAGCAGTGCGGCCTATGGCTACACCTTC. Its protein is CASSAAYGYTF.

This clonotype appeared many times. The chain links TRBV5-6 to TRBJ2-1; D may be TRBD2 (6 bases). This CDR3 has 13 amino acids. The germline V gene encodes CDR1 SGHDT and CDR2 YYEEEE. Trimming removed 4 bases from V and 6 bases from J, with 11 bases in between. The DNA of the CDR3 is TGTGCCAGCAGCCATTGGGACTTCAATGAGCAGTTCTTC. Its translation: CASSHWDFNEQFF.

This clonotype is labeled medium-sized. The rearrangement uses TRBV20-1 and TRBJ2-5; TRBD2 matches 11 bases. From germline, CDR1 is DFQATT and CDR2 SNEGSKA (reference sequence). The CDR3 has 17 amino acids. With V trimmed by 3 bases and J by 3 bases, 12 bases remained unmatched. The CDR3 DNA follows: TGCAGTGCTAGGGCCCCACTAGCGGGAGCGGTTGAAGAGACCCAGTACTTC. This codes for CSARAPLAGAVEETQYF.

This clonotype is judged medium-sized (0.01 to 0.1%). The chain joins TRBV25-1 to TRBJ1-1; unclear D gene. The CDR3 contains 12 residues. The germline V gene encodes CDR1 MGHDK and CDR2 SYGVNS. The V and J ends lost 3 bases and 3 bases respectively, with 5 bases between them. In DNA, the CDR3 is TGTGCCAGCAGTGACAGTTACACTGAAGCTTTCTTT. Translating it yields CASSDSYTEAFF.

This clonotype appeared many times. The chain links TRBV28 to TRBJ2-2, with 13 nucleotides matching TRBD2. The CDR3 runs 14 residues. Germline V gene lookup returns CDR1 MDHEN and CDR2 SYDVKM. V shed 10 bases and J 6 bases; nucleotides not matched to a gene: 5. The CDR3 bases are TGTGCCACCAAGGGACTAGCGGGACCCGGGGAGCTGTTTTTT. Protein product: CATKGLAGPGELFF.

This clonotype was detected many times. The V gene is TRBV28, the J gene TRBJ1-2, with D uncertain. In germline, CDR1 is MDHEN, CDR2 SYDVKM. The CDR3 consists of 14 residues. With 8 bases removed from V and 5 bases from J, the gap between germline ends came to 18 bases. CDR3: CASASSLRHYGYTF. The CDR3 DNA follows: TGTGCCAGCGCCTCCTCCCTACGACATTATGGCTACACCTTC.

By share, this clonotype ranks as medium-sized. The rearrangement uses TRBV28 and TRBJ2-7; TRBD1 matches at 9 bases. CDR3 size: 15 residues. V was pared by 6 bases and J by 0 bases, with 6 bases of the junction left unmatched. Germline V CDR1 and CDR2: MDHEN, SYDVKM. CDR3 in amino acids: CASRRSTGGSYEQYF. The DNA for the CDR3 is TGTGCCAGCAGGCGATCGACAGGGGGCTCCTACGAGCAGTACTTC.

In this sample, this clonotype turned up many times. J is TRBJ2-3 and V is TRBV28, with D possibly being TRBD2 (5 bases). The ends were cut back, 6 bases at V and 1 base at J, with 17 bases in the middle. This CDR3 has 16 residues. Germline CDR1 MDHEN, CDR2 SYDVKM. CDR3 nucleotides: TGTGCCAGCAGGGGATATGGGGTCGGGGGCACAGATACGCAGTATTTT. As protein: CASRGYGVGGTDTQYF. The variable domain in full, with the rest retrieved from reference TRBV28 and TRBJ2-3, is DVKVTQSSRYLVKRTGEKVFLECVQDMDHENMFWYRQDPGLGLRLIYFSYDVKMKEKGDIPEGYSVSREKKERFSLILESASTNQTSMYLCASRGYGVGGTDTQYFGPGTRLTVL.